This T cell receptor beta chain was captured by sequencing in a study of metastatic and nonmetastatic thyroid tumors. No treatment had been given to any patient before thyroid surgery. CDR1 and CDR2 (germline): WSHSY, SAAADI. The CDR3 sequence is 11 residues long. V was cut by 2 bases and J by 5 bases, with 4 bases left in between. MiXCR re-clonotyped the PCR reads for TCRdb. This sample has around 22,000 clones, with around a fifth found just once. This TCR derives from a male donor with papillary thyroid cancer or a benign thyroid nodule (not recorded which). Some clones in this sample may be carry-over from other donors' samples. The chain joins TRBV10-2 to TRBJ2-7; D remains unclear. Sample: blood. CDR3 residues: CASSELHEQYF. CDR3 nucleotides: TGCGCCAGCAGTGAGCTACACGAGCAGTACTTC.